These T cell receptor beta chains were read from a single sample in a study of T cell changes during pregnancy in multiple sclerosis. Repertoires were generated with immunoSEQ multiplex PCR, while TCRdb's copy carries only in-frame clones and drops some. The table includes 95,000 to 100,000 clones, about 91% detected once. The sample consisted of peripheral blood, taken after pregnancy. The receptors originated from a female donor in good health, enrolled as a control in a pregnancy study. The CDR3 runs from the conserved cysteine through the conserved F or W. The order of the fields is J gene, clone size, D gene, V gene, CDR3 length, CDR3 protein, CDR3 DNA. D genes are given only for firm matches. Size is omitted from some rows. Given values are once, few, many or a class for expanded clones.

j_call: TRBJ1-6
clone_size: .
d_call: .
v_call: TRBV6-5
cdr3_length: 14
cdr3_aa: CASSYSTSSSPLHF
cdr3_nt: TGTGCCAGCAGTTACTCGACATCTTCTTCACCCCTCCACTTT

j_call: TRBJ1-6
clone_size: .
d_call: .
v_call: TRBV19
cdr3_length: 15
cdr3_aa: CASSIAASRREPLHF
cdr3_nt: TGTGCCAGTAGTATAGCCGCCTCGCGCCGGGAACCCCTCCACTTT

j_call: TRBJ1-2
clone_size: .
d_call: .
v_call: TRBV30
cdr3_length: 13
cdr3_aa: CAWDPRALYGYTF
cdr3_nt: TGTGCCTGGGACCCCAGGGCGCTCTATGGCTACACCTTC

j_call: TRBJ2-1
clone_size: once
d_call: .
v_call: TRBV6-4
cdr3_length: 15
cdr3_aa: CASSSSRGPYNEQFF
cdr3_nt: TGTGCCAGCAGCTCTAGCAGGGGCCCTTACAATGAGCAGTTCTTC

j_call: TRBJ1-5
clone_size: .
d_call: TRBD1
v_call: TRBV5-6
cdr3_length: 17
cdr3_aa: CASSLPGGRYSNQPQHF
cdr3_nt: TGTGCCAGCAGCTTGCCAGGGGGGAGGTATAGCAATCAGCCCCAGCATTTT

j_call: TRBJ2-7
clone_size: once
d_call: .
v_call: TRBV11-1
cdr3_length: 13
cdr3_aa: CASSLEGHNEQYF
cdr3_nt: TGTGCCAGCAGCCTTGAAGGACACAACGAGCAGTACTTC

j_call: TRBJ1-2
clone_size: .
d_call: .
v_call: TRBV4-1
cdr3_length: 13
cdr3_aa: CASSQVQGNGYTF
cdr3_nt: TGCGCCAGCAGCCAAGTCCAGGGTAATGGCTACACCTTC

j_call: TRBJ2-6
clone_size: .
d_call: .
v_call: TRBV7-6
cdr3_length: 16
cdr3_aa: CASSLGPFSGANVLTF
cdr3_nt: TGTGCCAGCAGCTTAGGGCCCTTCTCTGGGGCCAACGTCCTGACTTTC

j_call: TRBJ2-7
clone_size: .
d_call: TRBD2
v_call: TRBV10-3
cdr3_length: 14
cdr3_aa: CATRGLDLTYEQYF
cdr3_nt: TGTGCCACCCGGGGACTAGATTTAACCTACGAGCAGTACTTC

j_call: TRBJ1-1
clone_size: .
d_call: TRBD1
v_call: TRBV12-5
cdr3_length: 12
cdr3_aa: CASAVSTGRAFF
cdr3_nt: TGTGCTAGTGCCGTATCGACAGGGCGAGCTTTCTTT

j_call: TRBJ1-6
clone_size: .
d_call: TRBD1
v_call: TRBV7-9
cdr3_length: 14
cdr3_aa: CASRPGQGNSPLHF
cdr3_nt: TGTGCCAGCAGACCCGGACAGGGCAATTCACCCCTCCACTTT

j_call: TRBJ2-3
clone_size: .
d_call: TRBD1
v_call: TRBV30
cdr3_length: 15
cdr3_aa: CAWGGTGSPTDTQYF
cdr3_nt: TGTGCCTGGGGAGGGACAGGGTCACCCACAGATACGCAGTATTTT

j_call: TRBJ2-7
clone_size: .
d_call: TRBD2
v_call: TRBV4-1
cdr3_length: 15
cdr3_aa: CASSRRDAGGIEQYF
cdr3_nt: TGCGCCAGCAGCCGCCGGGACGCGGGGGGGATTGAGCAGTACTTC

j_call: TRBJ2-7
clone_size: .
d_call: TRBD2
v_call: TRBV4-2
cdr3_length: 16
cdr3_aa: CASSQDSTGGYYEQYF
cdr3_nt: TGTGCCAGCAGCCAAGACTCTACGGGAGGGTACTACGAGCAGTACTTC

j_call: TRBJ2-7
clone_size: .
d_call: .
v_call: TRBV10-3
cdr3_length: 14
cdr3_aa: CAIRAGGSSYEQYF
cdr3_nt: TGTGCCATCAGGGCTGGGGGCAGTTCCTACGAGCAGTACTTC

j_call: TRBJ2-2
clone_size: .
d_call: TRBD1
v_call: TRBV11-3
cdr3_length: 16
cdr3_aa: CASSSLDRDSTGELFF
cdr3_nt: TGTGCCAGCAGCTCCCTGGACAGGGATAGCACCGGGGAGCTGTTTTTT

j_call: TRBJ2-7
clone_size: .
d_call: TRBD1
v_call: TRBV4-1
cdr3_length: 17
cdr3_aa: CASSLPNPGQTTYEQYF
cdr3_nt: TGCGCCAGCAGCCTACCTAACCCGGGACAGACAACCTACGAGCAGTACTTC

j_call: TRBJ2-7
clone_size: .
d_call: TRBD2
v_call: TRBV28
cdr3_length: 14
cdr3_aa: CASSQTTSVNEQYF
cdr3_nt: TGTGCCAGCAGCCAAACTACTAGCGTGAACGAGCAGTACTTC

j_call: TRBJ2-4
clone_size: .
d_call: .
v_call: TRBV9
cdr3_length: 14
cdr3_aa: CASSVEDSGNIQYF
cdr3_nt: TGTGCCAGCAGCGTAGAAGACAGTGGAAACATTCAGTACTTC

j_call: TRBJ2-7
clone_size: .
d_call: TRBD1
v_call: TRBV7-9
cdr3_length: 13
cdr3_aa: CASSSTGTGSFQF
cdr3_nt: TGTGCCAGCAGTTCAACCGGGACAGGATCATTTCAGTTC

j_call: TRBJ1-2
clone_size: once
d_call: .
v_call: TRBV10-3
cdr3_length: 18
cdr3_aa: CAISADRETLRYNYGYTF
cdr3_nt: TGTGCCATCAGTGCGGACAGAGAGACCCTTCGATATAACTATGGCTACACCTTC

j_call: TRBJ1-2
clone_size: once
d_call: .
v_call: TRBV7-9
cdr3_length: 15
cdr3_aa: CASSGLVEGWSGYTF
cdr3_nt: TGTGCCAGCAGCGGACTTGTAGAGGGTTGGAGCGGCTACACCTTC

j_call: TRBJ2-5
clone_size: .
d_call: .
v_call: TRBV28
cdr3_length: 16
cdr3_aa: CASSLGNTVTQETQYF
cdr3_nt: TGTGCCAGCAGTTTAGGCAACACGGTGACACAAGAGACCCAGTACTTC

j_call: TRBJ2-1
clone_size: .
d_call: TRBD1
v_call: TRBV5-6
cdr3_length: 16
cdr3_aa: CASSREGQGLYNEQFF
cdr3_nt: TGTGCCAGCAGCCGAGAGGGACAGGGGCTTTACAATGAGCAGTTCTTC

j_call: TRBJ2-3
clone_size: .
d_call: .
v_call: TRBV5-4
cdr3_length: 16
cdr3_aa: CASSGGGQGASDTQYF
cdr3_nt: TGTGCCAGCAGCGGGGGGGGTCAGGGGGCGTCGGATACGCAGTATTTT

j_call: TRBJ2-7
clone_size: .
d_call: TRBD2
v_call: TRBV28
cdr3_length: 16
cdr3_aa: CASSLIMTSGSYEQYF
cdr3_nt: TGTGCCAGCAGTTTAATAATGACTAGCGGTTCCTACGAGCAGTACTTC

j_call: TRBJ2-5
clone_size: .
d_call: .
v_call: TRBV28
cdr3_length: 14
cdr3_aa: CASSSQGGEETQYF
cdr3_nt: TGTGCCAGCAGTTCACAGGGAGGGGAAGAGACCCAGTACTTC

j_call: TRBJ2-2
clone_size: .
d_call: .
v_call: TRBV7-6
cdr3_length: 20
cdr3_aa: CASSLAIITGKYSNTGELFF
cdr3_nt: TGTGCCAGCAGCTTAGCAATTATTACAGGAAAATATTCGAACACCGGGGAGCTGTTTTTT

j_call: TRBJ2-7
clone_size: .
d_call: .
v_call: TRBV18
cdr3_length: 14
cdr3_aa: CASSMEGQSYEQYF
cdr3_nt: TGTGCCAGCTCCATGGAGGGCCAATCCTACGAGCAGTACTTC

j_call: TRBJ1-5
clone_size: .
d_call: .
v_call: TRBV4-1
cdr3_length: 17
cdr3_aa: CASSQGGRGYSNQPQHF
cdr3_nt: TGCGCCAGCAGCCAAGGGGGAAGGGGCTATAGCAATCAGCCCCAGCATTTT

j_call: TRBJ2-2
clone_size: .
d_call: TRBD2
v_call: TRBV6-5
cdr3_length: 16
cdr3_aa: CASSFGLAGLTGELFF
cdr3_nt: TGTGCCAGCAGTTTTGGACTAGCGGGCCTCACCGGGGAGCTGTTTTTT

j_call: TRBJ2-2
clone_size: once
d_call: .
v_call: TRBV2
cdr3_length: 15
cdr3_aa: CASSGSVTNTGELFF
cdr3_nt: TGTGCCAGCAGTGGCTCGGTCACGAACACCGGGGAGCTGTTTTTT

j_call: TRBJ1-2
clone_size: .
d_call: .
v_call: TRBV5-1
cdr3_length: 15
cdr3_aa: CASSLQWENNYGYTF
cdr3_nt: TGCGCCAGCAGCTTGCAGTGGGAGAACAACTATGGCTACACCTTC

j_call: TRBJ1-1
clone_size: .
d_call: .
v_call: TRBV7-2
cdr3_length: 14
cdr3_aa: CASSIGRGHTEAFF
cdr3_nt: TGTGCCAGCAGCATCGGCAGGGGCCACACTGAAGCTTTCTTT

j_call: TRBJ1-5
clone_size: .
d_call: TRBD1
v_call: TRBV4-1
cdr3_length: 15
cdr3_aa: CASSQGQTGAQPQHF
cdr3_nt: TGCGCCAGCAGCCAAGGTCAGACAGGGGCTCAGCCCCAGCATTTT

j_call: TRBJ2-1
clone_size: .
d_call: .
v_call: TRBV6-5
cdr3_length: 14
cdr3_aa: CASSYSSYSNEQFF
cdr3_nt: TGTGCCAGCAGTTACTCGTCGTACTCTAATGAGCAGTTCTTC

j_call: TRBJ1-5
clone_size: .
d_call: .
v_call: TRBV28
cdr3_length: 14
cdr3_aa: CASSPFSGRQPQHF
cdr3_nt: TGTGCCAGCAGTCCGTTCTCGGGGAGGCAGCCCCAGCATTTT

j_call: TRBJ2-2
clone_size: .
d_call: TRBD2
v_call: TRBV4-1
cdr3_length: 19
cdr3_aa: CASSLGLAGVLANTGELFF
cdr3_nt: TGCGCCAGCAGCCTGGGACTAGCGGGGGTCCTCGCGAACACCGGGGAGCTGTTTTTT

j_call: TRBJ2-1
clone_size: .
d_call: .
v_call: TRBV6-6
cdr3_length: 14
cdr3_aa: CASTQLVSGNEQFF
cdr3_nt: TGTGCCAGCACCCAACTAGTTTCTGGCAATGAGCAGTTCTTC

j_call: TRBJ2-7
clone_size: .
d_call: TRBD2
v_call: TRBV5-8
cdr3_length: 14
cdr3_aa: CASSSGLGVREQYF
cdr3_nt: TGTGCCAGCAGCTCGGGACTAGGAGTAAGGGAGCAGTACTTC

j_call: TRBJ2-1
clone_size: .
d_call: TRBD2
v_call: TRBV6-1
cdr3_length: 16
cdr3_aa: CASSAGLAGVYNEQFF
cdr3_nt: TGTGCCAGCAGTGCAGGACTAGCGGGGGTCTACAATGAGCAGTTCTTC

j_call: TRBJ2-5
clone_size: .
d_call: TRBD2
v_call: TRBV10-3
cdr3_length: 15
cdr3_aa: CAISESIAGAETQYF
cdr3_nt: TGTGCCATCAGTGAGTCGATAGCGGGGGCGGAGACCCAGTACTTC

j_call: TRBJ2-3
clone_size: .
d_call: .
v_call: TRBV15
cdr3_length: 18
cdr3_aa: CATSRGQGGAPAMDTQYF
cdr3_nt: TGTGCCACCAGCAGAGGCCAAGGTGGGGCCCCCGCTATGGATACGCAGTATTTT

j_call: TRBJ2-3
clone_size: .
d_call: TRBD2
v_call: TRBV2
cdr3_length: 11
cdr3_aa: CASRAGLAKYF
cdr3_nt: TGTGCCAGCAGGGCGGGACTAGCGAAGTATTTT

j_call: TRBJ2-5
clone_size: .
d_call: TRBD2
v_call: TRBV4-2
cdr3_length: 14
cdr3_aa: CASSQIAGAETQYF
cdr3_nt: TGTGCCAGCAGCCAAATAGCGGGAGCGGAGACCCAGTACTTC

j_call: TRBJ2-5
clone_size: .
d_call: TRBD1
v_call: TRBV5-1
cdr3_length: 16
cdr3_aa: CASSFRQGGIQETQYF
cdr3_nt: TGCGCCAGCAGCTTTCGACAGGGGGGGATCCAAGAGACCCAGTACTTC

j_call: TRBJ2-3
clone_size: .
d_call: TRBD1
v_call: TRBV29-1
cdr3_length: 14
cdr3_aa: CSVEVTGGPDTQYF
cdr3_nt: TGCAGCGTTGAGGTGACAGGGGGTCCAGATACGCAGTATTTT

j_call: TRBJ2-2
clone_size: .
d_call: .
v_call: TRBV18
cdr3_length: 16
cdr3_aa: CASSPPNTRGTGELFF
cdr3_nt: TGTGCCAGCTCACCACCGAACACTAGAGGCACCGGGGAGCTGTTTTTT

j_call: TRBJ2-5
clone_size: .
d_call: .
v_call: TRBV27
cdr3_length: 11
cdr3_aa: CATAFRETQYF
cdr3_nt: TGTGCCACCGCCTTTCGGGAGACCCAGTACTTC

j_call: TRBJ2-3
clone_size: .
d_call: .
v_call: TRBV6-6
cdr3_length: 14
cdr3_aa: CASSRGAEPDTQYF
cdr3_nt: TGTGCCAGCAGCCGGGGGGCCGAGCCAGATACGCAGTATTTT

j_call: TRBJ1-1
clone_size: few
d_call: .
v_call: TRBV29-1
cdr3_length: 13
cdr3_aa: CSVEVGAVYEAFF
cdr3_nt: TGCAGCGTTGAGGTGGGAGCCGTCTATGAAGCTTTCTTT

j_call: TRBJ1-2
clone_size: .
d_call: .
v_call: TRBV27
cdr3_length: 14
cdr3_aa: CASQKTGGGYGYTF
cdr3_nt: TGTGCCAGCCAAAAGACAGGAGGAGGCTATGGCTACACCTTC

j_call: TRBJ1-5
clone_size: .
d_call: .
v_call: TRBV18
cdr3_length: 15
cdr3_aa: CASSPGGGDNQPQHF
cdr3_nt: TGTGCCAGCTCACCGGGGGGGGGTGACAATCAGCCCCAGCATTTT

j_call: TRBJ2-7
clone_size: once
d_call: TRBD1
v_call: TRBV6-1
cdr3_length: 15
cdr3_aa: CASRDRQGVTYEQYF
cdr3_nt: TGTGCCAGCAGGGATCGACAGGGAGTAACCTACGAGCAGTACTTC

j_call: TRBJ1-3
clone_size: .
d_call: .
v_call: TRBV5-6
cdr3_length: 15
cdr3_aa: CASTLGLNTGNTIYF
cdr3_nt: TGTGCCAGCACCCTTGGTCTCAACACTGGAAACACCATATATTTT

j_call: TRBJ2-7
clone_size: .
d_call: TRBD2
v_call: TRBV2
cdr3_length: 14
cdr3_aa: CASRGLLPRYEQYF
cdr3_nt: TGTGCCAGCAGGGGACTACTCCCCCGCTACGAGCAGTACTTC

j_call: TRBJ1-1
clone_size: .
d_call: .
v_call: TRBV7-8
cdr3_length: 14
cdr3_aa: CASSLGQVRTEAFF
cdr3_nt: TGTGCCAGCAGCTTAGGACAGGTTAGGACTGAAGCTTTCTTT

j_call: TRBJ1-2
clone_size: .
d_call: TRBD1
v_call: TRBV5-6
cdr3_length: 15
cdr3_aa: CASSRQGGQNYGYTF
cdr3_nt: TGTGCCAGCAGCAGACAGGGGGGACAAAACTATGGCTACACCTTC

j_call: TRBJ1-5
clone_size: .
d_call: .
v_call: TRBV19
cdr3_length: 14
cdr3_aa: CASSMWQPGQPQHF
cdr3_nt: TGTGCCAGTAGTATGTGGCAACCAGGTCAGCCCCAGCATTTT

j_call: TRBJ2-2
clone_size: .
d_call: .
v_call: TRBV25-1
cdr3_length: 14
cdr3_aa: CASSEYRETGELFF
cdr3_nt: TGTGCCAGCAGTGAATATCGGGAGACCGGGGAGCTGTTTTTT